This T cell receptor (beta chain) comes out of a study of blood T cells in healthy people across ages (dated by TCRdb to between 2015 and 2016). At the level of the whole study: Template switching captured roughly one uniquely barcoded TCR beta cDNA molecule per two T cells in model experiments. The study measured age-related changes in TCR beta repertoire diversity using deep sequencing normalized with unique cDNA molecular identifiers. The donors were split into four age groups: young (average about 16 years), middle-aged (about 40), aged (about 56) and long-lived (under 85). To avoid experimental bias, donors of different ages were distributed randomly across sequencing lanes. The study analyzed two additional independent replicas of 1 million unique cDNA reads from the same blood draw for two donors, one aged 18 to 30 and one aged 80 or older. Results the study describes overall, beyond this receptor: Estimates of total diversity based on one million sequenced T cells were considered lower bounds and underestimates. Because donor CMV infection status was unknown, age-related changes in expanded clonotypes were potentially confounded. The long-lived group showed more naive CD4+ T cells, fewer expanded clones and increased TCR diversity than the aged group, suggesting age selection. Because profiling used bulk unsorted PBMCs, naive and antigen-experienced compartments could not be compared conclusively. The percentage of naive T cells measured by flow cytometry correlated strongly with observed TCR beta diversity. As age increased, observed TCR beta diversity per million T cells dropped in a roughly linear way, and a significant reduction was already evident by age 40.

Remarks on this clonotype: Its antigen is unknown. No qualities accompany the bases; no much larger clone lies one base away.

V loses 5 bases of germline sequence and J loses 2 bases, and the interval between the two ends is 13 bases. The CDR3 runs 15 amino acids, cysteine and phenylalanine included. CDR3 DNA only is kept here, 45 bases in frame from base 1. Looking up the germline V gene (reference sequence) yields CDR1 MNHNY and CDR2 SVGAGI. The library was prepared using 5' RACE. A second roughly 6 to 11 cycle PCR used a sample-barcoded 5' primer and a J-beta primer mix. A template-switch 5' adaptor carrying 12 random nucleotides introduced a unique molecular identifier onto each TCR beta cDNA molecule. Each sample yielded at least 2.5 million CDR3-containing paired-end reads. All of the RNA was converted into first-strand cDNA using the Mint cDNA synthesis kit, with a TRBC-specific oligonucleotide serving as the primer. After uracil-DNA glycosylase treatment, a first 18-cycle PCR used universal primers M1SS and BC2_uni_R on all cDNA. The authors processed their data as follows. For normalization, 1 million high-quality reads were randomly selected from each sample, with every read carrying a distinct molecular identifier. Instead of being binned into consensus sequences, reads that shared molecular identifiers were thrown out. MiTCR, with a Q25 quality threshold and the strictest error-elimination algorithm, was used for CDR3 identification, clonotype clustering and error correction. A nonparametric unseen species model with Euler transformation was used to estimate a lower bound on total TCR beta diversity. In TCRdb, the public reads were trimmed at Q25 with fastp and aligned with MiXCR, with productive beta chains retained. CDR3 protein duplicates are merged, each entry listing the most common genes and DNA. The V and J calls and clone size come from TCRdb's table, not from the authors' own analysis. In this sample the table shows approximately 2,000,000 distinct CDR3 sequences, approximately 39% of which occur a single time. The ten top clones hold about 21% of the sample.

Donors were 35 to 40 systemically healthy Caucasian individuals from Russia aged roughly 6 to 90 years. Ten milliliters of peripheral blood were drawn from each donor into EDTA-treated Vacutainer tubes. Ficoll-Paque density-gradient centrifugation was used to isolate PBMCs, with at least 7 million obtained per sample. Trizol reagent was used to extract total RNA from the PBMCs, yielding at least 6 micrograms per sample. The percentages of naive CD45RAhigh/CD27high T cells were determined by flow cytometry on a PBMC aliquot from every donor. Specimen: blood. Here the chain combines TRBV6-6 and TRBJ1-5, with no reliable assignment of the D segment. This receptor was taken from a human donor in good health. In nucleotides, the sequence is TGTGCCAGCAGTCCCCGGACTCCCGGCAATCAGCCCCAGCATTTT. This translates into CASSPRTPGNQPQHF.